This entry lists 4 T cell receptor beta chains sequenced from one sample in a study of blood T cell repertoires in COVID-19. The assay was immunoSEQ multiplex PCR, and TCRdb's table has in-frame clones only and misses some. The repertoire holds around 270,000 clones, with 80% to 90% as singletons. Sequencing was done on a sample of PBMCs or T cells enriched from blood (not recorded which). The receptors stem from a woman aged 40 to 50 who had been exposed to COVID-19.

The CDR3 nucleotides read TGTGCCAGCAGCCAAACCAGGCAGGAGACCCAGTACTTC. This codes for CASSQTRQETQYF. The V gene is TRBV7-3, the J gene TRBJ2-5; D uncertain. Between the trimmed V and J ends, which lost 5 bases and 5 bases, there was a span of 12 bases. The V gene's germline CDR1 is SGHTA and CDR2 FQGTGA. The CDR3 totals 13 residues.

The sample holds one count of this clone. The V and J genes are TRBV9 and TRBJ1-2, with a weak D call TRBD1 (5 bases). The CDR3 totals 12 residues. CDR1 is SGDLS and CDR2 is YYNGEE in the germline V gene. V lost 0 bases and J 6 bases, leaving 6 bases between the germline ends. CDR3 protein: CASSVEGNGYTF. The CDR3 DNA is TGTGCCAGCAGCGTAGAGGGGAATGGCTACACCTTC.

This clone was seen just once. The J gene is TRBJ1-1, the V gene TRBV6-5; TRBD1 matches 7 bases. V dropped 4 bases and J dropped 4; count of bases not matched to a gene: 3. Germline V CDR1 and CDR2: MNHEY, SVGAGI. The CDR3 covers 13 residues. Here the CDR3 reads CASSFSGGTEAFF. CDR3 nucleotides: TGTGCCAGCAGTTTTTCAGGGGGCACTGAAGCTTTCTTT.

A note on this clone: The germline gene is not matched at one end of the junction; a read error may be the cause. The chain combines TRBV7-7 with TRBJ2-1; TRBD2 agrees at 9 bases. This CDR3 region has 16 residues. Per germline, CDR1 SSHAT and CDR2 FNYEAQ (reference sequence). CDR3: CASSFSGTSSYNEQFF. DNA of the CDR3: TGTGCTAGCAGCTTCTCCGGGACTAGCTCTTACAATGAGCAGTTCTTC.